This record concerns one T cell receptor (beta chain) sequence. A sample-barcoded 5' primer and a J-beta primer mix were used in a second PCR of roughly 6 to 12 cycles. One entry per CDR3 protein results from TCRdb running MiXCR on the 5' RACE reads. Altogether approximately 780,000 distinct CDR3 sequences are present, under 30% being singletons, with the ten largest covering about 2.9%. The data are from a study of blood T cells in healthy people across ages. These same data were also listed under a study on T cells of mothers and their children. As that report states: The TCR beta CDR3 read count exceeded 9.5 million for each mother and was some 3.1 million for each child.

What was sequenced was blood. This receptor was obtained from a boy between 10 and 17 years old in good health.

CDR3 sequence: CASSQDMLGPDEQFF. The CDR3 DNA reads as TGCGCCAGCAGCCAAGATATGCTAGGCCCCGATGAGCAGTTCTTC. This chain joins TRBV4-1 and TRBJ2-5; D unclear. Matching the DNA end better, TRBJ2-1 makes the J call doubtful. CDR1 is MGHRA, CDR2 YSYEKL, per germline. The length of the CDR3 is 15 residues.